This T cell receptor (beta chain) was retrieved from a study of identical twins' blood T cells (dated by TCRdb to the early 2010s). About the full investigation: The roughly 12 libraries, six for the alpha chain and six for the beta chain, yielded about 48 million Illumina reads in total. TCR alpha and beta chain repertoires of three pairs of monozygous twins were compared using next-generation sequencing to assess genetic influence on repertoire formation.

Findings and caveats that apply to the study as a whole: Validation by independent studies was stated to be required for the proposed role of the TCRalpha J segment in MHC recognition during thymic selection. Among the most abundant TCRbeta clonotypes, every donor shared more CDR3 sequences with her own twin than with unrelated donors. Twin pairs were reported to be markedly more alike in V gene usage than unrelated donors were, even when looking at non-selected out-of-frame TCRbeta clonotypes. Environmental influences could not be excluded as an explanation for twin similarity, since twins were reared together. How many CDR3 clonotypes two donors shared depended mainly on the product of their cloneset sizes, and the twins did not clearly stray from this trend.

V is shortened by 0 bases, J by 8 bases, and the region joining them spans 13 bases. The germline V gene sets CDR1 to MGHDK and CDR2 to SYGVNS. From cysteine to phenylalanine, the CDR3 is 14 amino acids long. The read is trimmed to its CDR3 DNA, 42 bases read in frame from base 1. The method was 5' RACE. Sequencer: Illumina Genome Analyzer IIx. RNA-based TCR cDNA libraries were prepared by a previously described protocol with several modifications. To prevent cross-contamination, sample-specific barcodes were introduced on both ends of each TCR cDNA library during cDNA synthesis and amplification. Regarding the original processing steps: Each library contained 2.2 to 3.6 million CDR3-containing reads, and somewhere between about 90,000 and nearly 500,000 clonotypes were identified for each individual. Reads carrying improper barcode index combinations were removed, after which the MiTCR software was used to build a cloneset for each library. During the assembly of CDR3 clonotypes by MiTCR, low-quality reads were filtered or rescued and PCR and sequencing errors were corrected. Artificial out-of-frame clonotypes were removed by being mapped to in-frame sequences, with one indel in the CDR3 allowed. V and J gene usage similarity between donors was measured as Jensen-Shannon divergence divided by mean entropy. TCRdb reanalyzed the raw reads on its own, using fastp at Q25 for trimming and MiXCR for clone calling, and kept in-frame beta chains. Every distinct CDR3 protein forms one entry, paired with its most common genes and DNA. The V and J calls were not made by the authors but by TCRdb's processing. This sample has a few hundred thousand distinct CDR3 sequences in its table, and over 25% of those were observed once. Roughly 5.5% of the sample comes from the top ten.

Six healthy women forming three monozygous twin pairs were used as donors. All three twin pairs had been reared together, and it was thought likely that the same infectious agents and vaccines had been met by these twin pairs. TCR cDNA libraries were prepared from RNA that was isolated from peripheral blood mononuclear cells. Worth noting for this clonotype: What antigen it recognizes has not been identified. No much larger clonotype is one base removed from it; base qualities were not supplied.

The clonotype comes from a woman between 18 and 50 years old in good health. Input material: PBMCs. The chain couples TRBV25-1 to TRBJ1-2, with the D gene uncertain. The CDR3 loop reads CASSEYLGISGYTF. In nucleotide form, the sequence is TGTGCCAGCAGTGAATATCTAGGAATATCCGGCTACACCTTC.